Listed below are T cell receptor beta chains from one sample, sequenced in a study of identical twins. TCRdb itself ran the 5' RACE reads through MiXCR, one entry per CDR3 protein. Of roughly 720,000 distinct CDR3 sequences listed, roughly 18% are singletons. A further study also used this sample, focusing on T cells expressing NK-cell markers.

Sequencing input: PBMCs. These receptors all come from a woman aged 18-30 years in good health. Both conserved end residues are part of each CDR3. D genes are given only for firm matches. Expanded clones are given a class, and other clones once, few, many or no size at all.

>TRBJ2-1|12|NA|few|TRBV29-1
TGCAGCGTTTCGGGCTCCTACAATGAGCAGTTCTTC
CSVSGSYNEQFF
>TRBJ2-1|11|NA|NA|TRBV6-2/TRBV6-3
TGTGCCATCACGGGCGGGAATGAGCAGTTCTTC
CAITGGNEQFF
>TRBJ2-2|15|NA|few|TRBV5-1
TGCGCCAGCCGACTGGGAGGGGGTAGCACCGGGGAGCTGTTTTTT
CASRLGGGSTGELFF
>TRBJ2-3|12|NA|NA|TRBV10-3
TGTGCCATCACTAGCGAGGAGGGTACGCAGTATTTT
CAITSEEGTQYF
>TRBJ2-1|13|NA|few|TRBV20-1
TGCAGGGCTCTGGGCGGCCTCTACAATGAGCAGTTCTTC
CRALGGLYNEQFF
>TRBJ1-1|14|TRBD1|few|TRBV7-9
TGTGCCAGCAGCACGCGGGACAGGGAGGCTGAAGCTTTCTTT
CASSTRDREAEAFF
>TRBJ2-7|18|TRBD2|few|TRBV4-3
TGCGCCAGCAGCCGCAATCCGGGGACTAGCGGCAGCTCCTACGAGCAGTACTTC
CASSRNPGTSGSSYEQYF
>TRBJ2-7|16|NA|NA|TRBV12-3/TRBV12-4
TGTGCCAGCAGTTTCCGGGGCCAGGGACCAGCCTACGAGCAGTACTTC
CASSFRGQGPAYEQYF
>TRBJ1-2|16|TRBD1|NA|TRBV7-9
TGTGCCAGCAGCTTAGTGAGGGACAGCTTTATGTATGGCTACACCTTC
CASSLVRDSFMYGYTF
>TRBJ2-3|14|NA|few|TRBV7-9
TGTGCCAGCAGGTTAGATTTTGGGACAGATACGCAGTATTTT
CASRLDFGTDTQYF
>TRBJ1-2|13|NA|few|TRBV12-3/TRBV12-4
TGTGCCAGCAGAGTAGGGGGTTCTCGTGGCTACACCTTC
CASRVGGSRGYTF
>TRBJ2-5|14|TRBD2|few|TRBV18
TGTGCCAGCTCACCACCGGCGGGGGTGGAGACCCAGTACTTC
CASSPPAGVETQYF
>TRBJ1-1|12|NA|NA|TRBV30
TGTGCCTGGACGGGGAAAAACGGCGAAGCTTTCTTT
CAWTGKNGEAFF
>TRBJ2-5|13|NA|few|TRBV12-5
TGTGCTAGTGGCAATGGGGGGGCGGGGACCCAGTACTTC
CASGNGGAGTQYF
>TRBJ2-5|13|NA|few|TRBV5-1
TGCGCCAGCACCCCGGACCCGGGGGAGACCCAGTACTTC
CASTPDPGETQYF
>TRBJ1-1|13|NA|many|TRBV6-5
TGTGCCAGCAGTTACGGGGGAGGGACTGAAGCTTTCTTT
CASSYGGGTEAFF
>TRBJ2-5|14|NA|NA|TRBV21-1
TGTGCCAGCTACCGGGAGAGCCCCAAAGAGACCCAGTACTTC
CASYRESPKETQYF
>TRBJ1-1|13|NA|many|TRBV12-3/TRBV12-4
TGTGCCAGCGGTACAGCGATGAACACTGAAGCTTTCTTT
CASGTAMNTEAFF
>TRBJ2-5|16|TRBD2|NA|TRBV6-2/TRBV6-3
TGTGCCAGCAGCAACGGACTAGCGGGAGGTCAAGAGACCCAGTACTTC
CASSNGLAGGQETQYF
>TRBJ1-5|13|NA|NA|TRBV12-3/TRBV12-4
TGTGCCAGTGCCGGGGAAGGCAATCAGCCCCAGCATTTT
CASAGEGNQPQHF
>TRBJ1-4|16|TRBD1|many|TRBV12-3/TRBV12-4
TGTGCCAGCAGTCTAGGAACAGGGGGCGCGTATGAAAAACTGTTTTTT
CASSLGTGGAYEKLFF
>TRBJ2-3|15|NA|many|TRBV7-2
TGTGCCAGCAGCTTAGCGCCGGGAAGCACAGATACGCAGTATTTT
CASSLAPGSTDTQYF
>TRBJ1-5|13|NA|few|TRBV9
TGTGCCAGCAGCGTAGAACAGGGACAGCCCCAGCATTTT
CASSVEQGQPQHF
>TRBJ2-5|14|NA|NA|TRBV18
TGTGCCAGCTCACCCTACCCGCGGCAAGAGACCCAGTACTTC
CASSPYPRQETQYF
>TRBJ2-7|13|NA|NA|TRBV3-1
TGTGCCAGCAGCCAAGTACGTAACTACGAGCAGTACTTC
CASSQVRNYEQYF
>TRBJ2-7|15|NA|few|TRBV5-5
TGTGCCAGCAGCCGTTCGACTAGTCAAGAGTACGAGCAGTACTTC
CASSRSTSQEYEQYF
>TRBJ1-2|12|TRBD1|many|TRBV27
TGTGCCAGCAGGCGGACAGGGCAGAGCTACACCTTC
CASRRTGQSYTF
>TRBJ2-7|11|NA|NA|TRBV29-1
TGCAGCGTCCCGTGGGGCTACGAGCAGTACTTC
CSVPWGYEQYF
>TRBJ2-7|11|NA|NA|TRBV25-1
TGTGCCAGCGGCCCACCTAGCAAGCAGTACTTC
CASGPPSKQYF
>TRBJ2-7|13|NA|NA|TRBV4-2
TGTGCCAGCAGCCAGGGGACTGACCCGAAGCAGTACTTC
CASSQGTDPKQYF